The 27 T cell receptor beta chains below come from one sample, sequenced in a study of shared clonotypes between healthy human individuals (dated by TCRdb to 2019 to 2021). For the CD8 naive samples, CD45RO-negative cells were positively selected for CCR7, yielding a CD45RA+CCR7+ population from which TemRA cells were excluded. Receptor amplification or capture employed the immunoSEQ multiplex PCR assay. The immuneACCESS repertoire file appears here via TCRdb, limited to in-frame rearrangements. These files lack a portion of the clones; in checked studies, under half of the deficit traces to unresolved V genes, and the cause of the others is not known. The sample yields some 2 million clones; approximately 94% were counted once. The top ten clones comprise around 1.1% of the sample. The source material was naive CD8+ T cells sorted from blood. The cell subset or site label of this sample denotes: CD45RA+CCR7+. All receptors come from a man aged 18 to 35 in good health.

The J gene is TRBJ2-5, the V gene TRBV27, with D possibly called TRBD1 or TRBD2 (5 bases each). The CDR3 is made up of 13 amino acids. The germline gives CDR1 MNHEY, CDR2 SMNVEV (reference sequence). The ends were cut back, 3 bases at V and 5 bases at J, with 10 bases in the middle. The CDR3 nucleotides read TGTGCCAGCAGTTTTCTGGGGGATGAGACCCAGTACTTC. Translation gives CASSFLGDETQYF.

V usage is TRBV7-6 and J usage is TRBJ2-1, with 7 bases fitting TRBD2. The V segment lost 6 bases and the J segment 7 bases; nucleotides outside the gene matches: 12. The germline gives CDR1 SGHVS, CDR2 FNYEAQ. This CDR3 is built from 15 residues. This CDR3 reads CASRLGPGGLNEQFF. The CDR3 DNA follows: TGTGCCAGCAGGCTAGGCCCGGGAGGACTAAATGAGCAGTTCTTC.

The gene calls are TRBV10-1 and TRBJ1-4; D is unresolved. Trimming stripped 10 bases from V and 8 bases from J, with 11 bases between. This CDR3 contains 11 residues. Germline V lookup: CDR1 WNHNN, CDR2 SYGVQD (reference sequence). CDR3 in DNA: TGCGCCATCGGGGTGATGGAAAAACTGTTTTTT. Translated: CAIGVMEKLFF.

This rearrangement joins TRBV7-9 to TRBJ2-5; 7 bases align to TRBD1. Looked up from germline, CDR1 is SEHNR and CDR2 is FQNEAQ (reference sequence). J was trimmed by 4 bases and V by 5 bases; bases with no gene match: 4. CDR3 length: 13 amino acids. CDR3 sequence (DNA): TGTGCCAGCAGCACTACAGGGGTAGAGACCCAGTACTTC. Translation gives CASSTTGVETQYF. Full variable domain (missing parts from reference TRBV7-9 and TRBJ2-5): DTGVSQNPRHKITKRGQNVTFRCDPISEHNRLYWYRQTLGQGPEFLTYFQNEAQLEKSRLLSDRFSAERPKGSFSTLEIQRTEQGDSAMYLCASSTTGVETQYFGPGTRLLVL.

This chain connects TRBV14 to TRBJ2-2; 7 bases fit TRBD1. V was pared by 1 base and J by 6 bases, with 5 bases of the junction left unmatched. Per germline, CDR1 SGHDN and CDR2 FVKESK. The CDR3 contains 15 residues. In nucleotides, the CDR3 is TGTGCCAGCAGCCAAGGACAGGGAGATCCCGGGGAGCTGTTTTTT. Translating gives CASSQGQGDPGELFF.

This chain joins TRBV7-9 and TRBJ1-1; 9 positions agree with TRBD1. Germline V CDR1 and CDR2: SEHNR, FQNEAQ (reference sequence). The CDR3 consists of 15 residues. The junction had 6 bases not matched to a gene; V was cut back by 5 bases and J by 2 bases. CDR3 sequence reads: CASSVGTGTNTEAFF. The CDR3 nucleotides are TGTGCCAGCAGCGTCGGGACAGGGACAAACACTGAAGCTTTCTTT.

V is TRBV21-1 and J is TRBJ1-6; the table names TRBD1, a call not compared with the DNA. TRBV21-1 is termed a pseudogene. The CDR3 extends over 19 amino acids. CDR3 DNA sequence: TGTGCCAGCAGCAAAGAGGGGGCAGGACGTACTACCTATAATTCACCCCTCCACTTT. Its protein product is CASSKEGAGRTTYNSPLHF.

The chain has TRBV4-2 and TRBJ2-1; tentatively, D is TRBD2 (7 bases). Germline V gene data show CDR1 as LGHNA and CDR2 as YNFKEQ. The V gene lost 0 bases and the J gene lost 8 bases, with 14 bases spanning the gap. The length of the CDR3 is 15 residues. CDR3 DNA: TGTGCCAGCAGCCAAGAGGTGGGGGGGGCCGATGAGCAGTTCTTC. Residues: CASSQEVGGADEQFF.

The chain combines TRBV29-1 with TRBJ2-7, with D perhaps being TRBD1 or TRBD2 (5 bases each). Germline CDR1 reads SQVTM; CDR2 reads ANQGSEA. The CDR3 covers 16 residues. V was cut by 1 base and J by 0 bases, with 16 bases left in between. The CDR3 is CSVEGVGAGSSYEQYF. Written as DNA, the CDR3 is TGCAGCGTTGAAGGGGTCGGGGCAGGGAGCTCCTACGAGCAGTACTTC.

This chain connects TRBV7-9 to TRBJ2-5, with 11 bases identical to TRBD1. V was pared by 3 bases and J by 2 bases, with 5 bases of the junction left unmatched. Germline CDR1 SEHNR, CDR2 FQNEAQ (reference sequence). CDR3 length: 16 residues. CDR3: CASSLLRDRGQETQYF. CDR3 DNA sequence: TGTGCCAGCAGCTTGCTCCGGGACAGGGGGCAAGAGACCCAGTACTTC.

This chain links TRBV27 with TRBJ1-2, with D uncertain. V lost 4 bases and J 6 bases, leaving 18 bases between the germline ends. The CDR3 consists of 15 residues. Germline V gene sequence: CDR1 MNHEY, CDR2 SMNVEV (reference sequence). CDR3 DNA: TGTGCCAGCAGTTCCCCGGGCCGTAGGACGAATGGCTACACCTTC. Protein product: CASSSPGRRTNGYTF.

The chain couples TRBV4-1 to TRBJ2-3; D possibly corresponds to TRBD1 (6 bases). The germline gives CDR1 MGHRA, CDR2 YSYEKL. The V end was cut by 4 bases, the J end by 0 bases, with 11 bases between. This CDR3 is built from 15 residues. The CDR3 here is CASSPRTASTDTQYF. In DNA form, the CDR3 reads TGCGCCAGCAGCCCCCGGACAGCTAGCACAGATACGCAGTATTTT.

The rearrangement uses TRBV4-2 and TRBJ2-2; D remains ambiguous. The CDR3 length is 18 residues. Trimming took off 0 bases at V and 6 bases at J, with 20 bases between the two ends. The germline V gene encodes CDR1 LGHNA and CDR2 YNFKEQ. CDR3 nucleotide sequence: TGTGCCAGCAGCCAAGATGCGACTCCCCCGGGTGCTGCCGGGGAGCTGTTTTTT. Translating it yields CASSQDATPPGAAGELFF.

The CDR3 sequence: CASSLERGLARYEQYF. In DNA form, the CDR3 reads TGTGCCAGCAGCTTAGAGAGGGGACTAGCTCGATACGAGCAGTACTTC. The genes are TRBV11-2 and TRBJ2-7; 9 bases align to TRBD2. Germline V gene sequence: CDR1 SGHAT, CDR2 FQNNGV. The V segment lost 0 bases and the J segment 4 bases; nucleotides outside the gene matches: 7. The CDR3 length is 16 residues.

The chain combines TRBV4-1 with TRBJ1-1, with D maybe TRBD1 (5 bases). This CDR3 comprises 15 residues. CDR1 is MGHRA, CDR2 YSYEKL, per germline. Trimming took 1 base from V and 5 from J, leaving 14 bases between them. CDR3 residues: CASSQGSSWGTEAFF. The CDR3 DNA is TGCGCCAGCAGCCAAGGGTCCAGTTGGGGGACTGAAGCTTTCTTT.

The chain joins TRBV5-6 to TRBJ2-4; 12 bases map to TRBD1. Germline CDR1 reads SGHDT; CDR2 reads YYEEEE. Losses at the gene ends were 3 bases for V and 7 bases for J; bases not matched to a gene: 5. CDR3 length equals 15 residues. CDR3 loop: CASSWPGQGANIQYF. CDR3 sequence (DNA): TGTGCCAGCAGCTGGCCGGGACAGGGGGCGAACATTCAGTACTTC.

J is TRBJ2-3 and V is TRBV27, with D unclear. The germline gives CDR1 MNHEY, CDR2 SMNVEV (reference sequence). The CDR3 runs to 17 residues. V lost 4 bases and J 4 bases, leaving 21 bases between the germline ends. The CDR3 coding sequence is TGTGCCAGCAGTTCCCCCCTAGATCCGTCCGGCGCAGATACGCAGTATTTT. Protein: CASSSPLDPSGADTQYF.

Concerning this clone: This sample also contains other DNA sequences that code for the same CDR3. CDR3 in DNA: TGCGCCAGCAGCCAAGGTCAACGGAACACTGAAGCTTTCTTT. This gives the protein CASSQGQRNTEAFF. The chain employs TRBV4-1 and TRBJ1-1; D gene unclear. The CDR3 runs 14 residues. CDR1 is MGHRA and CDR2 is YSYEKL in the germline V gene. The V and J ends lost 1 base and 1 base respectively, with 7 bases between them.

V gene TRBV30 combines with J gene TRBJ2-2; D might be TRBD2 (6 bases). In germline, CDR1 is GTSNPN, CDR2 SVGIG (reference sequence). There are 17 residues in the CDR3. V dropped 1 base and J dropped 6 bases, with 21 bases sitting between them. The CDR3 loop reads CAWSAWNVDSGAGELFF. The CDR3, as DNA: TGTGCCTGGAGTGCCTGGAATGTCGATTCGGGGGCCGGGGAGCTGTTTTTT.

In DNA, the CDR3 is TGTGCCAGCACTACCGGGACAGGGATCTCCTACGAGCAGTACTTC. It codes for CASTTGTGISYEQYF. This chain joins TRBV2 and TRBJ2-7; TRBD1 matches 9 bases. The CDR3 runs 15 residues. Germline lookup yields CDR1 SNHLY and CDR2 FYNNEI. Trimming took 7 bases from V and 0 from J; bases not matched to a gene: 7.

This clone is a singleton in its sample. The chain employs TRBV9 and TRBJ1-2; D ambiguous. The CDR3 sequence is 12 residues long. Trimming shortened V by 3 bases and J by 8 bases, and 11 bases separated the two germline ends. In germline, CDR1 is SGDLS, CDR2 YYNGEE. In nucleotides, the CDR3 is TGTGCCAGCAGCGCCGGTCAGCCGGGCTACACCTTC. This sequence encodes CASSAGQPGYTF.

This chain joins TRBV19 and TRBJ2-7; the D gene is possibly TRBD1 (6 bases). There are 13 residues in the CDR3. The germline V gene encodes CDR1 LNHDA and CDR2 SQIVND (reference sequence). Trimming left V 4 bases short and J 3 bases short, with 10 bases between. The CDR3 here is CASSSRGDYEQYF. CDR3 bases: TGTGCCAGTAGTAGCAGGGGAGACTACGAGCAGTACTTC.

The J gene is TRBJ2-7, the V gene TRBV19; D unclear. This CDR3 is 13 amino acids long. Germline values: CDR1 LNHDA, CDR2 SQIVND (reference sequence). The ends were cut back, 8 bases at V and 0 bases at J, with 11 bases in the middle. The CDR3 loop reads CASALSSSYEQYF. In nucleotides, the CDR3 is TGTGCCAGTGCCCTGTCGAGCTCCTACGAGCAGTACTTC. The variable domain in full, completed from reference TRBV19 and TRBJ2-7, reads DGGITQSPKYLFRKEGQNVTLSCEQNLNHDAMYWYRQDPGQGLRLIYYSQIVNDFQKGDIAEGYSVSREKKESFPLTVTSAQKNPTAFYLCASALSSSYEQYFGPGTRLTVT.

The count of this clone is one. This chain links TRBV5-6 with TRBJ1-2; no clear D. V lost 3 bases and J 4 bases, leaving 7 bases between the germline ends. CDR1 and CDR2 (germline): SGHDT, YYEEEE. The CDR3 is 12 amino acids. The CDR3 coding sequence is TGTGCCAGCAGCTCCTCTCTCTATGGCTACACCTTC. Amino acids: CASSSSLYGYTF. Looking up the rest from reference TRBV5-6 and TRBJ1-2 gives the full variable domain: DAGVTQSPTHLIKTRGQQVTLRCSPKSGHDTVSWYQQALGQGPQFIFQYYEEEERQRGNFPDRFSGHQFPNYSSELNVNALLLGDSALYLCASSSSLYGYTFGSGTRLTVV.

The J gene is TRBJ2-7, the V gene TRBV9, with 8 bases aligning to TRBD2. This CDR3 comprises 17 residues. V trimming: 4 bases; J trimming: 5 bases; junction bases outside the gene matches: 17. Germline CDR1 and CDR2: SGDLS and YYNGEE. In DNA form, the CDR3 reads TGTGCCAGCAGCCCTTTAGCGGGATCTTACTCCGCTCACGAGCAGTACTTC. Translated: CASSPLAGSYSAHEQYF.

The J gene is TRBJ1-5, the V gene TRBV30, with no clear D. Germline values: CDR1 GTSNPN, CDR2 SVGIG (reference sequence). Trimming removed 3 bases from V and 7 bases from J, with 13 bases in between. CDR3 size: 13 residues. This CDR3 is CAWSVESGQPQHF. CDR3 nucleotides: TGTGCCTGGAGCGTAGAAAGTGGACAGCCCCAGCATTTT.

For the CDR3, the DNA is TGTGCCAGCAGCGGTATAGGCGGACAGCAAGAGACCCAGTACTTC. Its translation is CASSGIGGQQETQYF. V is TRBV7-2 and J is TRBJ2-5; tentatively, D is TRBD1 (6 bases). Germline assignment: CDR1 SGHTA and CDR2 FQGNSA. This CDR3 is built from 15 residues. V was cut by 5 bases and J by 2 bases, with 15 bases left in between.